These 29 T cell receptor beta chains originate from one sample sequenced in a study of blood T cell repertoires in COVID-19. Produced via immunoSEQ multiplex PCR; TCRdb's table is partial and in-frame only. The repertoire holds about 400,000 clones, with roughly nine tenths as singletons. The sequencing sample was made of PBMCs or T cells enriched from blood (not recorded which). Source of these receptors: a woman aged 25 to 39 who had recovered from COVID-19.

The chain employs TRBV6-2 or TRBV6-3 and TRBJ2-1; 10 bases agree with TRBD2. This CDR3 has 18 residues. V trimming: 1 base; J trimming: 5 bases; junction bases outside the gene matches: 11. Germline V gene lookup returns CDR1 MNHEY and CDR2 SVGEGT. The CDR3 DNA is TGTGCCAGCAGTTACTGGACTGCGGGACTAGCGAGAGACAATGAGCAGTTCTTC. Translated: CASSYWTAGLARDNEQFF.

This clone has just one count. Additional DNA sequences in this sample encode the identical CDR3. This chain links TRBV18 with TRBJ2-6, with a weak D call TRBD1 (5 bases). Trimming removed 2 bases at V and 1 base at J, with 6 bases between. This CDR3 spans 15 amino acids. Germline V gene lookup returns CDR1 KGHSH and CDR2 LQKENI. For the CDR3, the DNA is TGTGCCAGCTCACCATCAGGGTCTGGGGCCAACGTCCTGACTTTC. Its protein product is CASSPSGSGANVLTF.

The chain recombines TRBV10-1 with TRBJ2-1, with D possibly TRBD1 on 5 matching bases. Germline loops: CDR1 WNHNN, CDR2 SYGVQD (reference sequence). The CDR3 totals 16 residues. Trimming took 0 bases from V and 7 from J, leaving 16 bases between them. CDR3 in amino acids: CASSESERQGRNEQFF. The CDR3, as DNA: TGCGCCAGCAGTGAGTCGGAGAGGCAGGGAAGAAATGAGCAGTTCTTC.

This chain links TRBV19 with TRBJ2-7; 9 nucleotides align to TRBD1. With 3 bases clipped from V and 2 bases from J, the junction kept 11 bases outside the gene matches. Germline V lookup: CDR1 LNHDA, CDR2 SQIVND (reference sequence). CDR3 length: 17 amino acids. The CDR3 loop is CASSMEAGQGPTYEQYF. The CDR3 nucleotides read TGTGCCAGTAGTATGGAAGCGGGACAGGGTCCAACCTACGAGCAGTACTTC.

The rearrangement uses TRBV7-8 and TRBJ2-1; 13 bases line up with TRBD2. The CDR3 contains 16 residues. V trimming: 4 bases; J trimming: 8 bases; junction bases outside the gene matches: 8. Per the germline V gene, CDR1 is SGHVS and CDR2 is FQNEAQ. Here the CDR3 reads CASSSRTSGSKDEQFF. The CDR3 DNA follows: TGTGCCAGCAGCTCGAGGACTAGCGGGAGTAAGGATGAGCAGTTCTTC.

V gene TRBV19 combines with J gene TRBJ2-2; 7 nucleotides match TRBD1. V shed 6 bases and J 3 bases; nucleotides not matched to a gene: 4. Germline CDR1 and CDR2: LNHDA and SQIVND (reference sequence). This CDR3 spans 14 amino acids. This CDR3 is CASRHTGDTGELFF. In DNA form, the CDR3 reads TGTGCCAGTAGACACACAGGGGACACCGGGGAGCTGTTTTTT.

This clone was observed a single time. This sequence joins TRBV27 and TRBJ1-2; no definite D call. Germline values: CDR1 MNHEY, CDR2 SMNVEV (reference sequence). The CDR3 contains 12 residues. The V end lost 6 bases, the J end lost 7 bases, and 12 bases lay between the germline ends. The CDR3 loop reads CASSDTAGGYTF. In DNA form, the CDR3 reads TGTGCCAGCAGCGACACCGCGGGTGGCTACACCTTC.

This clone was counted a few times. This chain links TRBV29-1 with TRBJ1-1, with D maybe TRBD1 (5 bases). V lost 7 bases and J 4 bases, leaving 16 bases between the germline ends. The CDR3 length is 13 residues. The V gene's germline CDR1 is SQVTM and CDR2 ANQGSEA. This chain's CDR3 is CSGWVLGGTEAFF. As DNA, the CDR3 is TGCAGCGGGTGGGTGCTGGGGGGCACTGAAGCTTTCTTT.

The chain couples TRBV6-1 to TRBJ1-5; weak D call: TRBD1 (6 bases). The V gene's germline CDR1 is MNHNS and CDR2 SASEGT. The CDR3 contains 13 residues. V gave up 2 bases and J gave up 5 bases, with 7 bases separating them. CDR3 in amino acids: CASSESGDQPQHF. CDR3 sequence (DNA): TGTGCCAGCAGTGAATCAGGGGATCAGCCCCAGCATTTT.

This clone was observed once. This chain links TRBV9 with TRBJ1-2; TRBD1 is a possible D gene (5 bases). This CDR3 is built from 17 residues. The V end was cut by 4 bases, the J end by 6 bases, with 25 bases between. The germline V gene has CDR1 SGDLS and CDR2 YYNGEE. The CDR3 DNA sequence: TGTGCCAGCAGCACGCGGAACGGCAGGGCCTACGATGATGGCTACACCTTC. Translated: CASSTRNGRAYDDGYTF.

The V call is TRBV29-1, the J call TRBJ1-1, with 8 bases matching TRBD1. With 6 bases clipped from V and 11 bases from J, the junction kept 20 bases outside the gene matches. CDR1 and CDR2 from the germline V gene are SQVTM and ANQGSEA. The CDR3 loop spans 15 amino acids. CDR3 in DNA: TGCAGCGTGAGCCCGACAGGGGTTGGGTTTATAGTTGCTTTCTTT. This codes for CSVSPTGVGFIVAFF.

The rearrangement links TRBV6-1 to TRBJ1-6, with D unresolved. Trimming took off 2 bases at V and 10 bases at J, with 15 bases between the two ends. Germline V gene data show CDR1 as MNHNS and CDR2 as SASEGT. This CDR3 has 15 residues. CDR3 bases: TGTGCCAGCAGTGAAATGATGGGCTATCGATCACCCCTCCACTTT. Protein product: CASSEMMGYRSPLHF.

J is TRBJ2-7 and V is TRBV15; D not resolved. Germline V gives CDR1 LNHNV, CDR2 YYDKDF (reference sequence). The CDR3 has 12 amino acids. The V and J ends lost 3 bases and 2 bases respectively, with 5 bases between them. CDR3 in amino acids: CATSSTAYEQYF. CDR3 sequence (DNA): TGTGCCACCAGCAGCACAGCCTACGAGCAGTACTTC.

The chain has TRBV5-1 and TRBJ1-4; 8 nucleotides agree with TRBD1. This CDR3 spans 15 amino acids. Germline V gene data show CDR1 as SGHRS and CDR2 as YFSETQ. V lost 0 bases and J lost 7; bases outside the gene matches: 5. This CDR3 reads CASSLGQGAFEKLFF. CDR3 nucleotides: TGCGCCAGCAGCTTGGGTCAGGGGGCCTTTGAAAAACTGTTTTTT.

This chain links TRBV7-9 with TRBJ2-2; the D gene is possibly TRBD2 (5 bases). Germline CDR1 is SEHNR and CDR2 is FQNEAQ (reference sequence). This CDR3 has 15 residues. The V gene lost 1 base and the J gene lost 2 bases, with 8 bases spanning the gap. The CDR3 here is CASSLVSENTGELFF. CDR3 coding DNA: TGTGCCAGCAGCTTAGTTAGCGAAAACACCGGGGAGCTGTTTTTT.

V gene TRBV20-1 combines with J gene TRBJ1-2; D unclear. CDR1 and CDR2 from the germline V gene are DFQATT and SNEGSKA (reference sequence). Trimming pared 6 bases from V and 8 bases from J, leaving 4 bases between. The CDR3 has 8 amino acids. CDR3 DNA: TGCAGTGCGGGCGGCTACACCTTC. Protein sequence: CSAGGYTF.

The chain is built from TRBV2 and TRBJ1-1, with 12 bases matching TRBD1. Trimming cost V 6 bases and J 4 bases; bases outside gene matches: 6. This CDR3 region has 15 residues. Germline V lookup: CDR1 SNHLY, CDR2 FYNNEI. The CDR3 coding sequence is TGTGCCAGCAGGCCCGGGACAGGGGGCAGCACTGAAGCTTTCTTT. Its translation is CASRPGTGGSTEAFF.

The rearrangement links TRBV19 to TRBJ1-3; 9 bases match TRBD1. This CDR3 spans 14 amino acids. Germline CDR1 is LNHDA and CDR2 is SQIVND (reference sequence). Germline trimming cut 7 bases from V and 4 bases from J; bases unmatched to any gene: 5. This CDR3 is CASTRTGDGNTIYF. CDR3 nucleotide sequence: TGTGCCAGTACCCGGACAGGGGACGGAAACACCATATATTTT.

The chain recombines TRBV9 with TRBJ2-4, with 10 bases fitting TRBD1. This CDR3 contains 14 residues. The V gene's germline CDR1 is SGDLS and CDR2 YYNGEE. With V trimmed by 3 bases and J by 9 bases, 6 bases remained unmatched. DNA for the CDR3: TGTGCCAGCAGCGGCATGGGACAGGGGTCCATTCAGTACTTC. Translation: CASSGMGQGSIQYF.

In this sample, this clone turned up once. The V call is TRBV6-5, the J call TRBJ1-1, with D possibly being TRBD1 (5 bases). Trimming shortened V by 4 bases and J by 0 bases, and 9 bases separated the two germline ends. CDR3 length equals 14 residues. CDR1 and CDR2 (germline): MNHEY, SVGAGI. CDR3 DNA: TGTGCCAGCAGTTTGGGGGGGATGAACACTGAAGCTTTCTTT. It translates to CASSLGGMNTEAFF.

The chain links TRBV4-3 to TRBJ1-2; D gene uncertain. Germline lookup yields CDR1 LGHNA and CDR2 YSLEER. The V and J ends lost 1 base and 7 bases respectively, with 16 bases between them. The CDR3 totals 15 residues. In nucleotides, the CDR3 is TGCGCCAGCAGCCAAGTGACGGGCCCGGCGGGTGGCTACACCTTC. This encodes CASSQVTGPAGGYTF.

This chain uses TRBV24-1 with TRBJ1-6; tentative D call: TRBD1 (6 bases). The CDR3 is 15 amino acids. Germline-derived CDR1 and CDR2 are KGHDR and SFDVKD. V lost 7 bases, J lost 7 bases, and 16 bases lay in between. The CDR3 region has the DNA TGTGCCACCAGCCCCGGGAACAGGGACAATTCACCCCTCCACTTT. Its translation is CATSPGNRDNSPLHF.

The chain employs TRBV30 and TRBJ2-7, with unresolved D. The CDR3 is 12 residues long. V was trimmed by 2 bases and J by 3 bases, leaving 8 bases between them. Germline CDR1 reads GTSNPN; CDR2 reads SVGIG (reference sequence). CDR3 sequence: CAWSWNSYEQYF. CDR3 bases: TGTGCCTGGAGTTGGAACAGCTACGAGCAGTACTTC.

This rearrangement joins TRBV6-5 to TRBJ2-1, with TRBD2 as a possible D gene (5 bases). Trimming took 7 bases from V and 8 from J, leaving 18 bases between them. The germline V gene has CDR1 MNHEY and CDR2 SVGAGI. CDR3 length equals 14 residues. The CDR3 region has the DNA TGTGCCAGCACCCCTCCCGGGGAGAGCGATGAGCAGTTCTTC. Amino acid sequence: CASTPPGESDEQFF.

This chain connects TRBV19 to TRBJ2-2; 9 bases line up with TRBD1. The trim removed 7 bases at V and 4 bases at J, leaving 16 bases unmatched. From germline, CDR1 is LNHDA and CDR2 SQIVND (reference sequence). The CDR3 is made up of 18 amino acids. This chain's CDR3 is CASTSTWRGTGRTGELFF. The CDR3 DNA is TGTGCCAGTACCTCGACATGGCGCGGGACAGGGCGCACCGGGGAGCTGTTTTTT.

This clone showed up just once. The chain uses TRBV6-5 and TRBJ1-1; D remains unclear. Trimming pared 6 bases from V and 4 bases from J, leaving 9 bases between. Germline assignment: CDR1 MNHEY and CDR2 SVGAGI. The CDR3 is made up of 12 amino acids. CDR3 protein: CASSWRGTEAFF. The CDR3 DNA is TGTGCCAGCAGCTGGCGGGGCACTGAAGCTTTCTTT.

The J gene is TRBJ2-1, the V gene TRBV7-2, with D unclear. There are 14 residues in the CDR3. Trimming removed 1 base from V and 1 base from J, with 5 bases in between. Germline values: CDR1 SGHTA, CDR2 FQGNSA. In DNA, the CDR3 is TGTGCCAGCAGCTTAGTACAGTCCTACAATGAGCAGTTCTTC. Its protein product is CASSLVQSYNEQFF.

This clone occurred once. The V call is TRBV6-5, the J call TRBJ2-7, with 10 nucleotides matching TRBD1. The CDR3 contains 14 residues. Trimming removed 8 bases from V and 2 bases from J; junction bases left unmatched: 6. Per germline, CDR1 MNHEY and CDR2 SVGAGI. CDR3 in amino acids: CASATGTGAYEQYF. DNA of the CDR3: TGTGCCAGCGCGACCGGGACAGGGGCCTACGAGCAGTACTTC.

The V call is TRBV4-1, the J call TRBJ2-1; D unresolved. Trimming stripped 2 bases from V and 0 bases from J, with 8 bases between. This CDR3 has 15 amino acids. CDR1 MGHRA and CDR2 YSYEKL come from the germline V gene. The CDR3 DNA reads TGCGCCAGCAGCCAACCCGGGTACTCCTACAATGAGCAGTTCTTC. It codes for CASSQPGYSYNEQFF.